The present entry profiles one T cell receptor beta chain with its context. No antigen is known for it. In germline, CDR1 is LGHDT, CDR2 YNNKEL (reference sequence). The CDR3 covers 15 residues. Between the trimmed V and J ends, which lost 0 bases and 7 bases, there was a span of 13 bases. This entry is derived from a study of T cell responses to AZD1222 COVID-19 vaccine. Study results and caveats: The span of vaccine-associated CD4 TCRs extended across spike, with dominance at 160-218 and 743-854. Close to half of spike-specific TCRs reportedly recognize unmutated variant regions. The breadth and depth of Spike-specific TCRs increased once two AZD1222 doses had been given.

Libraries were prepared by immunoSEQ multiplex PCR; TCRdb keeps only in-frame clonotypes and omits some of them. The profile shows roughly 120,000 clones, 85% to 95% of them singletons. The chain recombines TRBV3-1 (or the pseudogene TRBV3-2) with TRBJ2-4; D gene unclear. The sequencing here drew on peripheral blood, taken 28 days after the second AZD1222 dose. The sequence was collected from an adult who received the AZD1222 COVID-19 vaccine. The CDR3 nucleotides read TGTGCCAGCAGCCAAGATTCGACCGCCCCGAACATTCAGTACTTC. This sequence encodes CASSQDSTAPNIQYF.